These 12 T cell receptor beta chains were all obtained from the same sample, sequenced in a study of blood T cell repertoires in COVID-19. The protocol was immunoSEQ multiplex PCR, while the TCRdb copy is restricted to in-frame clones and leaves out a portion. The sample contains roughly 150,000 clones, roughly 80% of which appear only once. Material: peripheral blood. Receptor source: an elderly woman with acute or convalescent COVID-19.

The chain links TRBV7-2 to TRBJ2-7; 7 bases match TRBD2. Germline CDR1 reads SGHTA; CDR2 reads FQGNSA. Unmatched junction bases numbered 10, after V lost 1 base and J lost 4 bases. The CDR3 contains 16 residues. The chain's CDR3 is CASSLGGLPSHYEQYF. The CDR3 nucleotides are TGTGCCAGCAGCTTAGGGGGACTACCCTCACATTACGAGCAGTACTTC.

J is TRBJ2-1 and V is TRBV5-1; tentative D call: TRBD1 (6 bases). Germline assignment: CDR1 SGHRS and CDR2 YFSETQ. Trimming removed 1 base from V and 7 bases from J, with 15 bases in between. This CDR3 is 15 amino acids long. The CDR3 spells CASSLMSGAQNEQFF. CDR3 coding DNA: TGCGCCAGCAGCTTGATGTCAGGGGCGCAGAATGAGCAGTTCTTC.

The V and J genes are TRBV11-2 and TRBJ2-1, with 7 positions matching TRBD1. The J segment lost 10 bases and the V segment lost 5 bases, leaving 5 bases of the junction unmatched. Germline lookup yields CDR1 SGHAT and CDR2 FQNNGV. The length of the CDR3 is 12 residues. The CDR3, as DNA: TGTGCCAGCAGCCAAGACAGGGACGAGCAGTTCTTC. This sequence encodes CASSQDRDEQFF. The full variable domain, in which reference TRBV11-2 and TRBJ2-1 provide the parts outside the CDR3, is EAGVAQSPRYKIIEKRQSVAFWCNPISGHATLYWYQQILGQGPKLLIQFQNNGVVDDSQLPKDRFSAERLKGVDSTLKIQPAKLEDSAVYLCASSQDRDEQFFGPGTRLTVL.

The chain employs TRBV10-3 and TRBJ2-3; the D gene is possibly TRBD2 (5 bases). Germline CDR1 ENHRY, CDR2 SYGVKD. The CDR3 runs to 14 residues. Deletions cut 11 bases from V and 2 bases from J, with 17 bases between. The CDR3 bases are TGTGCCGTCAAGTATGCGGGCCACACAGATACGCAGTATTTT. This sequence encodes CAVKYAGHTDTQYF.

This chain joins TRBV7-2 and TRBJ2-1, with TRBD2 matching over 10 bases. Unmatched junction bases numbered 7, after V lost 5 bases and J lost 6 bases. Germline CDR1 reads SGHTA; CDR2 reads FQGNSA. The length of the CDR3 is 15 residues. The CDR3 nucleotides are TGTGCCAGCAGCCCCCCGGGACTAGCGACCAATGAGCAGTTCTTC. It encodes CASSPPGLATNEQFF.

The chain carries TRBV5-1 and TRBJ1-2; weak D call: TRBD1 (5 bases). The CDR3 length is 13 residues. V was clipped by 4 bases and J by 2 bases, with 9 bases between them. Per the germline V gene, CDR1 is SGHRS and CDR2 is YFSETQ. As DNA, the CDR3 is TGCGCCAGCAGCCGGGCAGGGAACTATGGCTACACCTTC. This sequence encodes CASSRAGNYGYTF.

This clone was recorded at least ten times. J is TRBJ1-2 and V is TRBV28; perhaps TRBD1 as D (6 bases). Germline assignment: CDR1 MDHEN and CDR2 SYDVKM. Between the trimmed V and J ends, which lost 6 bases and 10 bases, there was a span of 21 bases. CDR3 size: 14 residues. The CDR3: CASSQAGTKKYYTF. CDR3 nucleotide sequence: TGTGCCAGCAGCCAGGCCGGGACAAAGAAGTACTACACCTTC.

The V and J genes are TRBV6-5 and TRBJ2-7, with 7 positions matching TRBD2. Trimming cost V 0 bases and J 2 bases; bases outside gene matches: 4. Germline CDR1 reads MNHEY; CDR2 reads SVGAGI. The CDR3 covers 15 residues. The CDR3 loop reads CASSYSVAGAYEQYF. CDR3 bases: TGTGCCAGCAGTTACTCGGTAGCGGGTGCCTACGAGCAGTACTTC.

The chain has TRBV5-1 and TRBJ2-5; D may be TRBD2 (5 bases). With 3 bases removed from V and 5 bases from J, the gap between germline ends came to 17 bases. Germline-derived CDR1 and CDR2 are SGHRS and YFSETQ. The CDR3 loop spans 15 amino acids. The CDR3 region is CASSSDGSGIETQYF. The DNA for the CDR3 is TGCGCCAGCAGCTCGGACGGGTCGGGGATTGAGACCCAGTACTTC.

The chain joins TRBV6-5 to TRBJ1-1; 7 bases are a match to TRBD1. V shed 6 bases and J 5 bases; nucleotides not matched to a gene: 6. Germline V gives CDR1 MNHEY, CDR2 SVGAGI. CDR3 size: 13 residues. The CDR3 sequence is CASRAGGSTEAFF. Written as DNA, the CDR3 is TGTGCCAGCAGGGCAGGGGGAAGTACTGAAGCTTTCTTT.

The chain joins TRBV2 to TRBJ1-4, with 7 nucleotides matching TRBD1. There are 16 residues in the CDR3. The germline V gene has CDR1 SNHLY and CDR2 FYNNEI. V was clipped by 5 bases and J by 3 bases; unmatched bases: 9. CDR3 residues: CASSTPSGTANEKLFF. In nucleotides, the CDR3 is TGTGCCAGCAGTACCCCTTCCGGGACAGCTAATGAAAAACTGTTTTTT.

In this sample, this clone turned up once. J is TRBJ1-2 and V is TRBV7-2, with 8 positions matching TRBD1. V lost 4 bases and J lost 6; bases outside the gene matches: 10. CDR1 and CDR2 (germline): SGHTA, FQGNSA. This CDR3 is built from 15 residues. CDR3 amino acids: CASSSTRDRWNGYTF. CDR3 coding DNA: TGTGCCAGCAGCTCCACCCGGGACAGGTGGAATGGCTACACCTTC.